These 29 T cell receptor beta chains were all obtained from the same sample, sequenced in a study of CD8 T cells in Susac syndrome. RNA amounts of roughly 0.5 to 1 ug underwent reverse transcription with random hexamers. MiXCR, applied by TCRdb to the immunoSEQ multiplex PCR reads, yields one record per CDR3 protein. The sample has under 300,000 distinct CDR3 sequences, 90% to 96% seen once; the top ten hold approximately 0.094%. Sequencing was performed on CD4+ T cells from PBMCs. The receptors were gathered from a human donor with Susac syndrome.

V gene TRBV5-1 combines with J gene TRBJ2-1, with no clear D. This CDR3 has 12 residues. V lost 3 bases, J lost 8 bases, and 9 bases lay in between. Germline-derived CDR1 and CDR2 are SGHRS and YFSETQ. The CDR3 loop is CASSSAVDEQFF. The CDR3 DNA follows: TGCGCCAGCAGCTCGGCAGTCGATGAGCAGTTCTTC.

DNA of the CDR3: TGTGCCAGCAGCCCAGGACAGGGCTACACAGATACGCAGTATTTT. This gives the protein CASSPGQGYTDTQYF. V usage is TRBV9 and J usage is TRBJ2-3; 8 nucleotides line up with TRBD1. The length of the CDR3 is 15 residues. V gave up 4 bases and J gave up 2 bases; unmatched junction bases: 6. Germline V gene lookup returns CDR1 SGDLS and CDR2 YYNGEE.

This sequence joins TRBV29-1 and TRBJ1-5; tentatively, D is TRBD1 (6 bases). Germline CDR1 is SQVTM and CDR2 is ANQGSEA. The V end was cut by 3 bases, the J end by 4 bases, with 16 bases between. CDR3 length: 15 amino acids. The CDR3: CSVDVGGAANQPQHF. The CDR3 DNA reads TGCAGCGTTGATGTGGGGGGGGCAGCAAATCAGCCCCAGCATTTT.

This clonotype was detected once. The chain uses TRBV18 and TRBJ1-1; no definite D call. The CDR3 length is 15 residues. V was clipped by 2 bases and J by 7 bases, with 17 bases between them. The germline gives CDR1 KGHSH, CDR2 LQKENI. CDR3 coding DNA: TGTGCCAGCTCACCAGATAGGGCTCTTACAGATGAAGCTTTCTTT. Its translation: CASSPDRALTDEAFF.

This chain uses TRBV11-2 with TRBJ2-4; possible D gene TRBD1, 5 bases. Trimming removed 5 bases from V and 8 bases from J, with 13 bases in between. Looked up from germline, CDR1 is SGHAT and CDR2 is FQNNGV. The CDR3 loop spans 13 amino acids. CDR3 in amino acids: CASSPALGDIQYF. The CDR3 DNA reads as TGTGCCAGCAGCCCGGCCCTAGGGGACATTCAGTACTTC.

The V gene is TRBV12-3 or TRBV12-4, the J gene TRBJ1-2, with TRBD1 as a possible D gene (5 bases). The CDR3 has 12 amino acids. Trimming took off 3 bases at V and 5 bases at J, with 7 bases between the two ends. The CDR3 bases are TGTGCCAGCAGTTTGGCAGGGTATGGCTACACCTTC. Protein: CASSLAGYGYTF.

J is TRBJ2-5 and V is TRBV29-1, with 9 nucleotides matching TRBD1. J lost 5 bases, V lost 7 bases, and 11 bases had no gene match. This CDR3 has 14 residues. Germline values: CDR1 SQVTM, CDR2 ANQGSEA. The DNA for the CDR3 is TGCAGCGCAAGGACAGGGGAATTTCGGGAGACCCAGTACTTC. Translation: CSARTGEFRETQYF.

The chain couples TRBV14 to TRBJ1-1; D is unresolved. Germline V gene data show CDR1 as SGHDN and CDR2 as FVKESK. V was shortened by 2 bases and J by 4 bases, with 8 bases between the two germline ends. This CDR3 region has 13 residues. In DNA form, the CDR3 reads TGTGCCAGCAGCCAACTTTTTGGCACTGAAGCTTTCTTT. Its protein is CASSQLFGTEAFF.

V and J are TRBV29-1 and TRBJ2-1, with D unresolved. The CDR3 has 11 residues. The germline V gene has CDR1 SQVTM and CDR2 ANQGSEA. V lost 6 bases and J lost 3, with 6 bases in between. The CDR3 DNA reads TGCAGCGTCTGGAGCTACAATGAGCAGTTCTTC. It encodes CSVWSYNEQFF.

The chain recombines TRBV27 with TRBJ1-2; 7 nucleotides align to TRBD1. The germline gives CDR1 MNHEY, CDR2 SMNVEV (reference sequence). The V and J ends lost 5 bases and 8 bases, in that order; junction bases with no gene match: 14. This CDR3 is 15 amino acids long. The CDR3 region has the DNA TGTGCCAGCAGTACACTACAGGGGACTAAGAAGGGCTACACCTTC. As protein: CASSTLQGTKKGYTF.

In DNA form, the CDR3 reads TGTGCCAGCAGTATGGGGTCTAACTATGGCTACACCTTC. It codes for CASSMGSNYGYTF. The chain uses TRBV28 and TRBJ1-2; D remains ambiguous. CDR1 and CDR2 from the germline V gene are MDHEN and SYDVKM. Trimming shortened V by 5 bases and J by 0 bases, and 7 bases separated the two germline ends. This CDR3 has 13 amino acids.

The chain combines TRBV27 with TRBJ2-5, with D possibly being TRBD2 (5 bases). The V end lost 4 bases, the J end lost 5 bases, and 14 bases lay between the germline ends. The length of the CDR3 is 14 residues. The germline gives CDR1 MNHEY, CDR2 SMNVEV (reference sequence). CDR3 amino acids: CASSSLSREETQYF. The CDR3 DNA follows: TGTGCCAGCAGTTCTTTATCAAGGGAGGAGACCCAGTACTTC.

The V and J genes are TRBV7-2 and TRBJ1-1; 7 bases line up with TRBD1. Per germline, CDR1 SGHTA and CDR2 FQGNSA. The V and J ends lost 4 bases and 10 bases, in that order; junction bases with no gene match: 9. This CDR3 has 13 amino acids. This CDR3 reads CASSSNRGLGAFF. The CDR3 DNA sequence: TGTGCCAGCAGCTCGAATAGGGGGCTTGGAGCTTTCTTT. The complete variable domain, with remaining parts taken from reference TRBV7-2 and TRBJ1-1, reads GAGVSQSPSNKVTEKGKDVELRCDPISGHTALYWYRQSLGQGLEFLIYFQGNSAPDKSGLPSDRFSAERTGGSVSTLTIQRTQQEDSAVYLCASSSNRGLGAFFGQGTRLTVV.

The rearrangement uses TRBV24-1 and TRBJ2-1, with D hard to call. The CDR3 extends over 14 amino acids. Germline loops: CDR1 KGHDR, CDR2 SFDVKD. Trimming stripped 9 bases from V and 10 bases from J, with 21 bases between. For the CDR3, the DNA is TGTGCCACCTCCCTGGGTGACTGGGGTCGGGAGCAGTTCTTC. Its protein product is CATSLGDWGREQFF.

The V call is TRBV27, the J call TRBJ1-5, with unresolved D. This CDR3 has 14 residues. V was trimmed by 7 bases and J by 10 bases, leaving 20 bases between them. The V gene's germline CDR1 is MNHEY and CDR2 SMNVEV (reference sequence). CDR3 sequence (DNA): TGTGCCAGCAACCTACACGGGGATCAAGCTCCCCAGCATTTT. Its protein is CASNLHGDQAPQHF.

The chain combines TRBV15 with TRBJ2-7; D is possibly TRBD2 (6 bases). Trimming pared 5 bases from V and 2 bases from J, leaving 13 bases between. Germline CDR1 is LNHNV and CDR2 is YYDKDF (reference sequence). This CDR3 region has 14 residues. Here the CDR3 reads CATSWQGGTYEQYF. The CDR3, as DNA: TGTGCCACCAGCTGGCAGGGAGGTACCTACGAGCAGTACTTC.

This chain joins TRBV29-1 and TRBJ2-7, with 7 bases identical to TRBD1. V lost 7 bases, J lost 2 bases, and 11 bases stayed unmatched. The CDR3 is made up of 14 amino acids. The germline CDR1 and CDR2 sequences are SQVTM and ANQGSEA. The CDR3 DNA is TGCAGCGGATTAAGACAGGGCCCGCCCTACGAGCAGTACTTC. Translation gives CSGLRQGPPYEQYF.

The chain recombines TRBV4-1 with TRBJ1-2; unclear D gene. CDR1 is MGHRA and CDR2 is YSYEKL in the germline V gene. The CDR3 sequence is 16 residues long. Trimming removed 0 bases from V and 0 bases from J, with 11 bases in between. CDR3 nucleotide sequence: TGCGCCAGCAGCCAAGATACCAACAGAGCTAACTATGGCTACACCTTC. Protein: CASSQDTNRANYGYTF.

V is TRBV18 and J is TRBJ2-1; TRBD2 matches 13 bases. The CDR3 totals 15 residues. Germline-derived CDR1 and CDR2 are KGHSH and LQKENI. V dropped 4 bases and J dropped 9; count of bases not matched to a gene: 6. CDR3 DNA: TGTGCCAGCTCACTCGGGACTAGCGGGAAGGGTGAGCAGTTCTTC. It translates to CASSLGTSGKGEQFF.

This clonotype is a singleton in its sample. The V and J genes are TRBV6-6 and TRBJ1-5; 7 positions match TRBD1. This CDR3 comprises 16 residues. V lost 6 bases and J lost 4; bases outside the gene matches: 12. Germline CDR1 reads MNHNY; CDR2 reads SVGAGI (reference sequence). CDR3 nucleotides: TGTGCCAGCAGCACATCCGAGACAGGGTTTAATCAGCCCCAGCATTTT. Residues: CASSTSETGFNQPQHF.

The rearrangement uses TRBV28 and TRBJ2-1; D unclear. Looked up from germline, CDR1 is MDHEN and CDR2 is SYDVKM. Trimming removed 7 bases from V and 6 bases from J, with 10 bases in between. CDR3 length: 12 amino acids. The CDR3 DNA follows: TGTGCCAGCACCCCGTCGGGCAATGAGCAGTTCTTC. This codes for CASTPSGNEQFF.

The chain combines TRBV9 with TRBJ2-3; 11 nucleotides align to TRBD2. This CDR3 comprises 15 residues. Losses at the gene ends were 0 bases for V and 3 bases for J; bases not matched to a gene: 0. In germline, CDR1 is SGDLS, CDR2 YYNGEE. The CDR3 protein is CASSVGTSGTDTQYF. The CDR3 DNA follows: TGTGCCAGCAGCGTAGGGACTAGCGGGACAGATACGCAGTATTTT. Full variable domain (missing parts from reference TRBV9 and TRBJ2-3): DSGVTQTPKHLITATGQRVTLRCSPRSGDLSVYWYQQSLDQGLQFLIQYYNGEERAKGNILERFSAQQFPDLHSELNLSSLELGDSALYFCASSVGTSGTDTQYFGPGTRLTVL.

The V call is TRBV2, the J call TRBJ2-7, with 10 bases aligning to TRBD1. This CDR3 region has 14 residues. Per the germline V gene, CDR1 is SNHLY and CDR2 is FYNNEI. V lost 6 bases and J lost 3; bases outside the gene matches: 5. This CDR3 reads CASSWDRGFYEQYF. The CDR3 DNA follows: TGTGCCAGCAGCTGGGACAGGGGCTTCTACGAGCAGTACTTC. The full variable domain, with the rest looked up from reference TRBV2 and TRBJ2-7, is EPEVTQTPSHQVTQMGQEVILRCVPISNHLYFYWYRQILGQKVEFLVSFYNNEISEKSEIFDDQFSVERPDGSNFTLKIRSTKLEDSAMYFCASSWDRGFYEQYFGPGTRLTVT.

The rearrangement links TRBV2 to TRBJ2-7; 9 positions agree with TRBD1. The length of the CDR3 is 14 residues. Germline loops: CDR1 SNHLY, CDR2 FYNNEI. V shed 4 bases, J shed 2 bases, and the junction held 3 bases outside the gene matches. CDR3 in amino acids: CASSGTGAPYEQYF. In nucleotides, the CDR3 is TGTGCCAGCAGTGGGACAGGGGCCCCCTACGAGCAGTACTTC.

The V call is TRBV30, the J call TRBJ2-1; 11 bases are shared with TRBD2. Per the germline V gene, CDR1 is GTSNPN and CDR2 is SVGIG (reference sequence). After removal of 8 bases from V and 6 bases from J, the junction contained 15 bases not matched to a gene. The CDR3 sequence is 16 residues long. CDR3 sequence reads: CARASGRLRLPNEQFF. In DNA form, the CDR3 reads TGTGCCCGCGCTAGCGGGAGGCTCCGGCTCCCCAATGAGCAGTTCTTC.

This rearrangement joins TRBV5-1 to TRBJ2-7; possibly TRBD2 for D (5 bases). CDR1 is SGHRS and CDR2 is YFSETQ in the germline V gene. The CDR3 is 15 amino acids. V dropped 0 bases and J dropped 0 bases, with 10 bases sitting between them. The chain's CDR3 is CASSLVRGSSYEQYF. CDR3 nucleotide sequence: TGCGCCAGCAGCTTGGTTCGGGGAAGCTCCTACGAGCAGTACTTC.

The V call is TRBV11-2, the J call TRBJ1-5; unclear D gene. The CDR3 consists of 13 residues. The germline V gene has CDR1 SGHAT and CDR2 FQNNGV. The germline V and J ends were trimmed by 4 bases and 4 bases, with 8 bases remaining between them. The CDR3 DNA sequence: TGTGCCAGCAGCTACGGGGAGAATCAGCCCCAGCATTTT. Its translation: CASSYGENQPQHF.

The chain uses TRBV20-1 and TRBJ1-2; D unclear. In germline, CDR1 is DFQATT, CDR2 SNEGSKA (reference sequence). Trimming took 3 bases from V and 8 from J, leaving 25 bases between them. The CDR3 totals 16 residues. CDR3 coding DNA: TGCAGTGCTAGTTCCGCAAAGTCCTTACACCTAGGGGGCTACACCTTC. This sequence encodes CSASSAKSLHLGGYTF.

CDR3 amino acids: CASGVVPNEQFF. CDR3 bases: TGTGCCAGCGGGGTAGTTCCGAATGAGCAGTTCTTC. This chain joins TRBV7-3 and TRBJ2-1; unclear D gene. CDR1 is SGHTA, CDR2 FQGTGA, per germline. The CDR3 loop spans 12 amino acids. The V gene lost 8 bases and the J gene lost 7 bases, with 12 bases spanning the gap.